One and the same sample provided the 19 T cell receptor beta chains below, sequenced in a study of blood T cells in healthy people across ages. Primers used in a second PCR of roughly 7 to 11 cycles were a sample-barcoded 5' primer and a J-beta primer mix. TCRdb ran MiXCR on the 5' RACE reads and lists one entry per CDR3 protein. The table includes hundreds of thousands of distinct CDR3 sequences, under 55% detected once. Material: blood. These receptors were taken from a man aged 55 to 70 in good health.

This clonotype came up a few times. The rearrangement uses TRBV27 and TRBJ2-7; no clear D. CDR1 and CDR2 (germline): MNHEY, SMNVEV (reference sequence). The CDR3 spans 17 residues. Trimming took 0 bases from V and 3 from J, leaving 18 bases between them. The CDR3 DNA reads as TGTGCCAGCAGTTTATCGTCAGGCGACGTAGGCAGCTACGAGCAGTACTTC. This translates into CASSLSSGDVGSYEQYF.

The rearrangement links TRBV7-3 to TRBJ2-1; D ambiguous. Germline V lookup: CDR1 SGHTA, CDR2 FQGTGA. This CDR3 comprises 13 residues. The V end lost 2 bases, the J end lost 5 bases, and 7 bases lay between the germline ends. CDR3 nucleotides: TGTGCCAGCAGCTTATTGGGGAACAATGAGCAGTTCTTC. This gives the protein CASSLLGNNEQFF.

This chain links TRBV6-2 or TRBV6-3 with TRBJ1-5, with D possibly being TRBD1 (6 bases). The germline CDR1 and CDR2 sequences are MNHEY and SVGEGT. The CDR3 spans 16 residues. Trimming stripped 6 bases from V and 6 bases from J, with 21 bases between. CDR3 loop: CASSSGAQRVFQPQHF. The CDR3 bases are TGTGCCAGCAGCTCGGGGGCCCAAAGGGTATTTCAGCCCCAGCATTTT.

The gene calls are TRBV28 and TRBJ1-2, with TRBD1 matching over 10 bases. This CDR3 is 16 amino acids long. V was clipped by 5 bases and J by 8 bases; unmatched bases: 14. CDR1 and CDR2 (germline): MDHEN, SYDVKM. This chain's CDR3 is CASSGGSGTGARGYTF. The CDR3 nucleotides read TGTGCCAGCAGTGGGGGTTCTGGGACAGGGGCGAGAGGCTACACCTTC.

This clonotype was counted between two and nine times. The chain joins TRBV12-3 or TRBV12-4 to TRBJ2-1, with 15 bases lining up with TRBD2. Trimming cost V 6 bases and J 15 bases; bases outside gene matches: 9. The CDR3 loop spans 14 amino acids. Here the CDR3 reads CASSIGLAGGRVFF. The CDR3 bases are TGTGCCAGCAGCATTGGACTAGCGGGGGGGCGGGTGTTCTTC.

V and J are TRBV6-2 or TRBV6-3 and TRBJ1-2; the D gene is possibly TRBD1 (5 bases). Per the germline V gene, CDR1 is MNHEY and CDR2 is SVGEGT. The V gene lost 6 bases and the J gene lost 3 bases, with 11 bases spanning the gap. The CDR3 loop spans 13 amino acids. The chain's CDR3 is CASSPRQYYGYTF. CDR3 in DNA: TGTGCCAGCAGCCCGAGACAGTACTATGGCTACACCTTC.

Written as DNA, the CDR3 is TGCGCCAGCAGCCCCGGGACAGGGGGCATGGGAATGAACACTGAAGCTTTCTTT. Its translation is CASSPGTGGMGMNTEAFF. The chain employs TRBV5-1 and TRBJ1-1; 12 bases map to TRBD1. Trimming at V came to 4 bases and at J to 0 bases, leaving 10 bases not matched to a gene. CDR3 length: 18 amino acids. Germline V gene data show CDR1 as SGHRS and CDR2 as YFSETQ.

The chain has TRBV3-1 and TRBJ2-7; D unclear. Trimming removed 0 bases at V and 4 bases at J, with 16 bases between. The CDR3 is 16 residues long. CDR1 is LGHDT, CDR2 YNNKEL, per germline (reference sequence). The CDR3 protein is CASSQDSQIRAYEQYF. The CDR3 nucleotides read TGTGCCAGCAGCCAAGATTCGCAGATAAGGGCTTACGAGCAGTACTTC.

Regarding this clonotype: The junction differs from germline at one of its ends, possibly a read error. The chain combines TRBV20-1 with TRBJ2-7; D call uncertain. CDR1 and CDR2 from the germline V gene are DFQATT and SNEGSKA (reference sequence). The CDR3 extends over 11 amino acids. The chain's CDR3 is CSAREVYERYF. The CDR3 DNA reads as TGCAGTGCTAGAGAGGTTTACGAGCGGTACTTC.

The rearrangement joins TRBV11-3 to TRBJ2-5; a weak D match, TRBD1 (6 bases). CDR3 length: 15 amino acids. Germline V gene data show CDR1 as SGHNT and CDR2 as YENEEA. Between the trimmed V and J ends, which lost 2 bases and 4 bases, there was a span of 14 bases. CDR3 in DNA: TGTGCCAGCAGCTTACGTACAGGGTTCGGAGAGACCCAGTACTTC. Its protein product is CASSLRTGFGETQYF.

V is TRBV6-1 and J is TRBJ1-5, with D possibly matching TRBD1 (6 bases). The germline V gene encodes CDR1 MNHNS and CDR2 SASEGT. The CDR3 has 15 residues. V shed 1 base and J shed 1 base, with 8 bases lying between them. The CDR3 is CASSEGRGSNQPQHF. In DNA, the CDR3 is TGTGCCAGCAGTGAAGGGAGGGGGAGCAATCAGCCCCAGCATTTT.

The gene calls are TRBV6-5 and TRBJ2-5; 7 bases line up with TRBD1. Near its end, the DNA agrees better with TRBJ2-7, so the J call may be wrong. The CDR3 consists of 13 residues. Germline CDR1 is MNHEY and CDR2 is SVGAGI. The CDR3 sequence is CASSKTGAYEQYF. CDR3 sequence (DNA): TGTGCCAGCAGTAAAACAGGGGCCTACGAGCAGTACTTC.

The chain has TRBV9 and TRBJ2-3; D is perhaps TRBD1 (6 bases). CDR1 is SGDLS and CDR2 is YYNGEE in the germline V gene. With 0 bases removed from V and 6 bases from J, the gap between germline ends came to 11 bases. CDR3 length equals 14 residues. CDR3 protein: CASSVGQVVDTQYF. The CDR3 nucleotides read TGTGCCAGCAGCGTAGGACAGGTCGTGGATACGCAGTATTTT.

This rearrangement joins TRBV5-1 to TRBJ2-1; D possibly corresponds to TRBD1 (6 bases). The last part of the DNA fits TRBJ2-7 better; the J call may be wrong. CDR3 length equals 15 residues. Germline V gene sequence: CDR1 SGHRS, CDR2 YFSETQ. CDR3 amino acids: CASSPRRTAYNEQYF. The CDR3 nucleotides read TGCGCCAGCAGCCCTAGGCGGACAGCCTACAATGAGCAGTACTTC.

The CDR3: CASSQTGANTGELFF. The CDR3 bases are TGTGCCAGCAGCCAAACAGGGGCAAACACCGGGGAGCTGTTTTTT. The J gene is TRBJ2-2, the V gene TRBV3-1, with 7 bases fitting TRBD1. V lost 2 bases and J lost 2; bases outside the gene matches: 2. In germline, CDR1 is LGHDT, CDR2 YNNKEL (reference sequence). CDR3 length equals 15 residues.

The rearrangement joins TRBV5-6 to TRBJ2-7; D possibly corresponds to TRBD1 (5 bases). Trimming stripped 1 base from V and 5 bases from J, with 10 bases between. Germline CDR1 and CDR2: SGHDT and YYEEEE. The CDR3 is made up of 13 amino acids. The CDR3 reads CASSLRGSNEQYF. The CDR3 nucleotides read TGTGCCAGCAGCTTGAGGGGTTCCAACGAGCAGTACTTC.

The chain employs TRBV6-2 or TRBV6-3 and TRBJ2-1; the match to TRBD1 covers 7 bases. The CDR3 has 15 amino acids. The V and J ends lost 5 bases and 3 bases, in that order; junction bases with no gene match: 7. Germline V gene data show CDR1 as MNHEY and CDR2 as SVGEGT. The CDR3 reads CASSNGGQVYNEQFF. DNA of the CDR3: TGTGCCAGCAGTAACGGAGGACAGGTCTACAATGAGCAGTTCTTC.

This sequence joins TRBV5-1 and TRBJ2-7; D is possibly TRBD2 (6 bases). Germline loops: CDR1 SGHRS, CDR2 YFSETQ. This CDR3 has 13 residues. Trimming pared 4 bases from V and 3 bases from J, leaving 11 bases between. The CDR3 nucleotides read TGCGCCAGCAGCCCGGAGGGCTACTACGAGCAGTACTTC. It translates to CASSPEGYYEQYF.

This clonotype was seen a single time. The V gene is TRBV5-1, the J gene TRBJ1-4; TRBD1 agrees at 7 bases. J lost 6 bases, V lost 0 bases, and 20 bases had no gene match. Germline V lookup: CDR1 SGHRS, CDR2 YFSETQ. The CDR3 totals 20 residues. CDR3 residues: CASSLAPLTGSSLRDEKLFF. In nucleotides, the CDR3 is TGCGCCAGCAGCTTGGCGCCCCTGACAGGGAGCTCCTTGCGGGATGAAAAACTGTTTTTT.